The entry below describes one T cell receptor beta chain. Only in-frame clones appear in the TCRdb table, and some are missing; sequencing was by immunoSEQ multiplex PCR. The data hold about 320,000 clones, with 90% observed a single time. The entry originates in a study of blood T cell repertoires in COVID-19. Germline values: CDR1 KGHSH, CDR2 LQKENI. The V end was cut by 0 bases, the J end by 0 bases, with 12 bases between. This CDR3 has 16 amino acids. The genes are TRBV18 and TRBJ2-7, with D perhaps TRBD1 (5 bases). The clonotype comes from a woman in her thirties who had been exposed to COVID-19. The specimen sequenced was PBMCs or T cells enriched from blood (not recorded which). This CDR3 reads CASSPPSGQGSYEQYF. The CDR3 bases are TGTGCCAGCTCACCACCGTCCGGCCAGGGCTCCTACGAGCAGTACTTC. The full variable domain, in which reference TRBV18 and TRBJ2-7 provide the parts outside the CDR3, is NAGVMQNPRHLVRRRGQEARLRCSPMKGHSHVYWYRQLPEEGLKFMVYLQKENIIDESGMPKERFSAEFPKEGPSILRIQQVVRGDSAAYFCASSPPSGQGSYEQYFGPGTRLTVT.